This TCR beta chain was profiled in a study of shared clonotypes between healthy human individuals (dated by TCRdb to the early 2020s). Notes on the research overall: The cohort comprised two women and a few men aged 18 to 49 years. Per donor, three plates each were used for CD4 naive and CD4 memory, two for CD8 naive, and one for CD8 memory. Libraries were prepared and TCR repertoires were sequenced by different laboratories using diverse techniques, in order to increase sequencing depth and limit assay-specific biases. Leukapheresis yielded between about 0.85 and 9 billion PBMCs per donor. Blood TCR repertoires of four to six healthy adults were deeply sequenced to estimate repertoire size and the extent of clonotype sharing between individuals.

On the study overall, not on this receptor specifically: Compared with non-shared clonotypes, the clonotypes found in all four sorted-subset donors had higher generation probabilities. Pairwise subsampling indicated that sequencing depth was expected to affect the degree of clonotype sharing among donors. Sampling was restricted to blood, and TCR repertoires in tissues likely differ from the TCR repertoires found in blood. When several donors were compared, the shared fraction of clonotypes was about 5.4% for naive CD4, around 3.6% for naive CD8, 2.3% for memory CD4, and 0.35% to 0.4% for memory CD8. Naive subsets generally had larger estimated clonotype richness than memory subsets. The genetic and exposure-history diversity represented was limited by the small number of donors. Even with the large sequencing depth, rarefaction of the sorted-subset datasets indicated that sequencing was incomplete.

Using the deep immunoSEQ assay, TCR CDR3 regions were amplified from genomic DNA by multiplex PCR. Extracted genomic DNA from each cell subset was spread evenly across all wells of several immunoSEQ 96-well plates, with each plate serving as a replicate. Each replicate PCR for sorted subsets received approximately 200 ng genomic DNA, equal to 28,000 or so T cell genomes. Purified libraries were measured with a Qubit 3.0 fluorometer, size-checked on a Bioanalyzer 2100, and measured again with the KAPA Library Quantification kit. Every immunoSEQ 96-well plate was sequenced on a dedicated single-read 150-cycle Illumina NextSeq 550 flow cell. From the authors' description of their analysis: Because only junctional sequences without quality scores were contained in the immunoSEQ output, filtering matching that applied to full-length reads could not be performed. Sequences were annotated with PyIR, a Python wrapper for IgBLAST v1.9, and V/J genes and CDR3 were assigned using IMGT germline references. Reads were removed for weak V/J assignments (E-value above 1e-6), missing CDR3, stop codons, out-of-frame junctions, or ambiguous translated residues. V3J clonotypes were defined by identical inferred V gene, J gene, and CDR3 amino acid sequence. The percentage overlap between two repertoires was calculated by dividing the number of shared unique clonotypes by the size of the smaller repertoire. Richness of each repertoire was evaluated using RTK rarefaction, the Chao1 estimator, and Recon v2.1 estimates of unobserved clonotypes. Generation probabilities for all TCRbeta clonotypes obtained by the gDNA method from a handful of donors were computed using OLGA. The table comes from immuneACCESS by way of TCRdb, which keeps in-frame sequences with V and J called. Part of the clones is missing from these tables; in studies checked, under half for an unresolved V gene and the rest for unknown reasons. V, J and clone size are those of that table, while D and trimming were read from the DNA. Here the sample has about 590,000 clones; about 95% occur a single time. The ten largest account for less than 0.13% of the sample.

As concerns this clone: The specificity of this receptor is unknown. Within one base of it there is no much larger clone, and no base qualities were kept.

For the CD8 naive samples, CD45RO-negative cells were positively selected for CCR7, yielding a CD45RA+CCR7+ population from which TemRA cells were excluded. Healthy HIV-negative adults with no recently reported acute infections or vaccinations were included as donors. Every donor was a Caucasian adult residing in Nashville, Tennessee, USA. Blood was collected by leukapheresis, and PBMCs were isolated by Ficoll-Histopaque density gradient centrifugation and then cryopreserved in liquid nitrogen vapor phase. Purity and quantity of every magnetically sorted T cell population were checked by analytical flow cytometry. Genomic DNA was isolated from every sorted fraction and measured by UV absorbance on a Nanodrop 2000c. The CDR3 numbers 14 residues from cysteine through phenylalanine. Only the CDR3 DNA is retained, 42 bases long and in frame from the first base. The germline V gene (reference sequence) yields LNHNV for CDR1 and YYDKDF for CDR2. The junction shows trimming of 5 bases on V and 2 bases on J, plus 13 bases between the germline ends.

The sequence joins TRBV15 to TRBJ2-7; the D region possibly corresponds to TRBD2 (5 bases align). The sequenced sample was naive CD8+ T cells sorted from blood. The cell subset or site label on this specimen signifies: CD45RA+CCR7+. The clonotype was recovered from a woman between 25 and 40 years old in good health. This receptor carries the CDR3 CATSDSAGTYEQYF. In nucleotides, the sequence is TGTGCCACCAGCGATTCGGCGGGTACCTACGAGCAGTACTTC.